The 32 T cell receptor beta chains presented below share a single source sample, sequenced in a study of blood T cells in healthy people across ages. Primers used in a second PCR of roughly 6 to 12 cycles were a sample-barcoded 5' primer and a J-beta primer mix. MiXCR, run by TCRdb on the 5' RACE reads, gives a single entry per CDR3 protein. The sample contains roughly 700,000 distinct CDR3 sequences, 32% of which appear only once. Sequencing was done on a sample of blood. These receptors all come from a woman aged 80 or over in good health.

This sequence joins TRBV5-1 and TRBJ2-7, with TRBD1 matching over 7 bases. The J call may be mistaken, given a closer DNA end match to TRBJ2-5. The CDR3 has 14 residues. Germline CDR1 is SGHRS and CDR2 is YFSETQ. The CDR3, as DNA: TGCGCCAGCAGCCCGGGACAGCTGGAAGAGACCCAGTACTTC. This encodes CASSPGQLEETQYF.

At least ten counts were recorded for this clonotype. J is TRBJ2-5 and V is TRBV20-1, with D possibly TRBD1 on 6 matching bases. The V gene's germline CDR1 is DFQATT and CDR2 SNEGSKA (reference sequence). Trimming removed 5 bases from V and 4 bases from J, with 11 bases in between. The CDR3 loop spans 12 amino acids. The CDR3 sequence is CSARQVSETQYF. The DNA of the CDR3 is TGCAGTGCTCGACAGGTTTCAGAGACCCAGTACTTC.

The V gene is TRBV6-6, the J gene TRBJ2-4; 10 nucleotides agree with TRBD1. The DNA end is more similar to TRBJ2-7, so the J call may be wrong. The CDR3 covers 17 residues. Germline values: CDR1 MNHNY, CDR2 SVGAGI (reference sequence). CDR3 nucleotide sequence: TGTGCCAGCAGTTACGCACGGGGACAGGGGCGGACCTACGAGCAGTACTTC. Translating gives CASSYARGQGRTYEQYF.

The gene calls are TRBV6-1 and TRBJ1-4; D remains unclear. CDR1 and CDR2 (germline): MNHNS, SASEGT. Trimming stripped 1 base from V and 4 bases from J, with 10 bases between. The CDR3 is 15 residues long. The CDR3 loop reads CASSEVSDGNEKLFF. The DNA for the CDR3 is TGTGCCAGCAGTGAAGTATCGGACGGTAATGAAAAACTGTTTTTT.

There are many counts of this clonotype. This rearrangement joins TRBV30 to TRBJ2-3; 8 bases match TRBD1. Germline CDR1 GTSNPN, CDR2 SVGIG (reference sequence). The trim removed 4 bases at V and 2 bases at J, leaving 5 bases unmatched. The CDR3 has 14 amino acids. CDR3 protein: CAWTGDRPTDTQYF. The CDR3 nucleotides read TGTGCCTGGACTGGGGACAGGCCCACAGATACGCAGTATTTT.

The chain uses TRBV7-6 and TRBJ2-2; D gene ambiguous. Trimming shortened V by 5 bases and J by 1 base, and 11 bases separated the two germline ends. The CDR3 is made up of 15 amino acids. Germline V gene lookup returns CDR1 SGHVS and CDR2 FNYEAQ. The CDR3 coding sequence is TGTGCCAGCAGCGCTCAAACCTGGAACACCGGGGAGCTGTTTTTT. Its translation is CASSAQTWNTGELFF.

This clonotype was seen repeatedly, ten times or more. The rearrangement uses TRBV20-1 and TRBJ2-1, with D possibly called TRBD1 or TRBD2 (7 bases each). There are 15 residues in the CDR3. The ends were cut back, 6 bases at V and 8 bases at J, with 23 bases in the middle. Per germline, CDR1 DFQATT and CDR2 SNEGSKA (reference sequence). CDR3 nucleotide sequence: TGCAGTGCCAGGGAGGGGAAACAGGGGAGACATGAGCAGTTCTTC. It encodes CSAREGKQGRHEQFF.

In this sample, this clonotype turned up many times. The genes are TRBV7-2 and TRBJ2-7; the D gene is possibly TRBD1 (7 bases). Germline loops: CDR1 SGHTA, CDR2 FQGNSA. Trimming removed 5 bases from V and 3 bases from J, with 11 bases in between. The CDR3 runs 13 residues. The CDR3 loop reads CASSRGRGYEQYF. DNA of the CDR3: TGTGCCAGCAGCAGGGGGCGGGGCTACGAGCAGTACTTC. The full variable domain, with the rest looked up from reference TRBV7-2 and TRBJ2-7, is GAGVSQSPSNKVTEKGKDVELRCDPISGHTALYWYRQSLGQGLEFLIYFQGNSAPDKSGLPSDRFSAERTGGSVSTLTIQRTQQEDSAVYLCASSRGRGYEQYFGPGTRLTVT.

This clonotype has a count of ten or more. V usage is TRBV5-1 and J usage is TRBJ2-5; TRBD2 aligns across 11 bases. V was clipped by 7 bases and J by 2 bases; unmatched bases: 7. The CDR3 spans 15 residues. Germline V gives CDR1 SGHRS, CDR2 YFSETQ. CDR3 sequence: CASGGGLAEQETQYF. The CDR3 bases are TGCGCCAGCGGAGGGGGACTAGCGGAACAAGAGACCCAGTACTTC.

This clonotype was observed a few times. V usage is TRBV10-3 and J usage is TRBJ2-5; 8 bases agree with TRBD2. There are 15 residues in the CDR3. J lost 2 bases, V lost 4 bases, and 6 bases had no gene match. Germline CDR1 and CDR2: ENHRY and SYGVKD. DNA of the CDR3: TGTGCCATCAGTGGTAGCGGGGACTTACAAGAGACCCAGTACTTC. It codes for CAISGSGDLQETQYF.

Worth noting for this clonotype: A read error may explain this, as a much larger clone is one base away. In nucleotides, the CDR3 is TGTGCCAGCAGTGAGATGAGTCGGACTACGGGGGGAGAGGCCCAGTACTTC. Its translation is CASSEMSRTTGGEAQYF. This chain uses TRBV28 with TRBJ2-5; 7 nucleotides agree with TRBD2. This CDR3 contains 17 residues. Germline V gives CDR1 MDHEN, CDR2 SYDVKM.

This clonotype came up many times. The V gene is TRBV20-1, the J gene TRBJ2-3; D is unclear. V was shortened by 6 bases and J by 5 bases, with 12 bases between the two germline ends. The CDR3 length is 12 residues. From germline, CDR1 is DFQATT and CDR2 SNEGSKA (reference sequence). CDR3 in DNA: TGCAGTGCCCCGCTCCCTGGAGATACGCAGTATTTT. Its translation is CSAPLPGDTQYF.

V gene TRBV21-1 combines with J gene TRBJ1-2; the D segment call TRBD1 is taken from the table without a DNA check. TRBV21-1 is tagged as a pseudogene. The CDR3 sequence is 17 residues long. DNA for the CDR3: TGTGCCAGCAGCAAAGTCCGGGTGGAGGAATCTAACTATGGCTACACCTTC. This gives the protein CASSKVRVEESNYGYTF.

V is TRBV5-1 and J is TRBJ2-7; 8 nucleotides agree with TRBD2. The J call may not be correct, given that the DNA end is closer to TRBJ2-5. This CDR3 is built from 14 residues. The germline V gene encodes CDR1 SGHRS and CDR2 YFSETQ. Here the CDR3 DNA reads TGCGCCAGCAGCTTATCTAGCGGGCCGGAGACCCAGTACTTC. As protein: CASSLSSGPETQYF.

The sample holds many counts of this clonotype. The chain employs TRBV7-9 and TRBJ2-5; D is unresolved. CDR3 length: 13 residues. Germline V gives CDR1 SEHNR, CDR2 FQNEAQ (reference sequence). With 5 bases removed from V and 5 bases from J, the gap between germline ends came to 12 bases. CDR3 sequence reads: CASSLQPGETQYF. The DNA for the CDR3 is TGTGCCAGCAGCCTCCAGCCCGGGGAGACCCAGTACTTC.

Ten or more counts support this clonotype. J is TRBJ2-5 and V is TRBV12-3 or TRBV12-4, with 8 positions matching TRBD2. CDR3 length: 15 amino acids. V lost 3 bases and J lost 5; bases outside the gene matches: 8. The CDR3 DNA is TGTGCCAGCAGTTTGGCCAGCGGGGGTACGGAGACCCAGTACTTC. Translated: CASSLASGGTETQYF.

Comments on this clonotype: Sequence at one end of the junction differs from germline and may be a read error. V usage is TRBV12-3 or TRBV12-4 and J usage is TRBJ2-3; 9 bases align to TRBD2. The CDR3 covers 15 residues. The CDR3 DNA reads TGTGCCAGCAGTTCTGGACTAGCGAGCACAGATGCGCAATATTTT. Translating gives CASSSGLASTDAQYF.

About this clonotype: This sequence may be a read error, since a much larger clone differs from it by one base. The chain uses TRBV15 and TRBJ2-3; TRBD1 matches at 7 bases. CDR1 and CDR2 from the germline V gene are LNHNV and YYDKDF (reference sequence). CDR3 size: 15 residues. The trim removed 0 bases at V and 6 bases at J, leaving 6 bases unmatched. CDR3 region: CATSRELTGCDTQYF. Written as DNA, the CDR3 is TGTGCCACCAGCAGAGAATTGACAGGGTGTGATACGCAGTATTTT.

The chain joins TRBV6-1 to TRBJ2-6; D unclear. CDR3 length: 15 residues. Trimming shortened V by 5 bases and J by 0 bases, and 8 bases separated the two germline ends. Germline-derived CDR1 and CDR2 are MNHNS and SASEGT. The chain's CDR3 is CASSTLVSGANVLTF. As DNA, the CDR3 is TGTGCCAGCAGTACATTGGTCTCTGGGGCCAACGTCCTGACTTTC.

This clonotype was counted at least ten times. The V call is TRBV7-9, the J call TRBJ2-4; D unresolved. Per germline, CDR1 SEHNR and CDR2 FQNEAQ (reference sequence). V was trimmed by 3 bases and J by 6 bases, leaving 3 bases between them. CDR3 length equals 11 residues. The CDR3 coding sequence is TGTGCCAGCAGCTTCGCAAACATTCAGTACTTC. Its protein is CASSFANIQYF.

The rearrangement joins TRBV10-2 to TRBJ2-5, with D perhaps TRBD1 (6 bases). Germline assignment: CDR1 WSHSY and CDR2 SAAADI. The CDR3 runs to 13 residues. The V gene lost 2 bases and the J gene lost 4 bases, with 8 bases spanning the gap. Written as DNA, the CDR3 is TGCGCCAGCAGTGAGCAGGGGTCAGAGACCCAGTACTTC. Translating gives CASSEQGSETQYF.

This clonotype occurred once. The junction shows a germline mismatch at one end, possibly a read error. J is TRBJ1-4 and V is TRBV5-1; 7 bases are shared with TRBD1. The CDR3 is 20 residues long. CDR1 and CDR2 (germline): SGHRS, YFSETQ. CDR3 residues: CASRSLGQSARSEVQEKRFF. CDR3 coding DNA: TGCGCCAGCAGAAGTTTGGGACAGAGCGCAAGAAGTGAGGTTCAGGAAAAACGGTTTTTT.

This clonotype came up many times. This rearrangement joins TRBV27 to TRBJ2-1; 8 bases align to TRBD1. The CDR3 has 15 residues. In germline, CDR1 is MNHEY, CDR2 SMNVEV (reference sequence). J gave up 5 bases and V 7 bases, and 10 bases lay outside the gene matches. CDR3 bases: TGTGCCAGCACTTATATGGGACAGGATAACAATGAGCAGTTCTTC. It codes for CASTYMGQDNNEQFF.

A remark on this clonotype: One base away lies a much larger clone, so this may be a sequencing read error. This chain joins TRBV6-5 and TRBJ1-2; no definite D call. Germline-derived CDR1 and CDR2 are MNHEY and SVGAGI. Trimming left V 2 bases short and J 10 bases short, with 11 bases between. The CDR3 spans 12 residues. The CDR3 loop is CASSYPGIPYTF. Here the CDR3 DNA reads TGTGCCAGCAGTTACCCCGGGATTCCCTACACCTTC.

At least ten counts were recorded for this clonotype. The CDR3 loop reads CASSQELAGGFGELFF. The CDR3 DNA is TGCGCCAGCAGCCAAGAGCTAGCGGGGGGGTTCGGGGAGCTGTTTTTT. V and J are TRBV4-3 and TRBJ2-2; the match to TRBD2 covers 12 bases. V lost 0 bases to trimming and J lost 7 bases; unmatched junction nucleotides: 3. CDR1 is LGHNA, CDR2 YSLEER, per germline. The CDR3 is 16 amino acids.

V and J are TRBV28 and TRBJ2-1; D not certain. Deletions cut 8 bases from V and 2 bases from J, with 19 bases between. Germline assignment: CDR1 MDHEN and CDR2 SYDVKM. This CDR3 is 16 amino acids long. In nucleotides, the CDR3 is TGTGCCAGCGGCCCTTTGGCGGTCAGCCCCTACAATGAGCAGTTCTTC. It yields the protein CASGPLAVSPYNEQFF.

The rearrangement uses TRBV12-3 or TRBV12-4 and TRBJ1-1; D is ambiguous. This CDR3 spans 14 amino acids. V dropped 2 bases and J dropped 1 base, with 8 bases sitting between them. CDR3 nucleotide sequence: TGTGCCAGCAGTTTACTGGGGTGGAACACTGAAGCTTTCTTT. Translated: CASSLLGWNTEAFF.

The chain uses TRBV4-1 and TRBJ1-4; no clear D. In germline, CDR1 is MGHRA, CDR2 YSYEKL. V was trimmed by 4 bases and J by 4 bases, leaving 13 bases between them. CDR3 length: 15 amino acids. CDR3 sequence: CASSLAMRSNEKLFF. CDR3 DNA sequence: TGCGCCAGCAGCCTCGCGATGCGTAGTAATGAAAAACTGTTTTTT.

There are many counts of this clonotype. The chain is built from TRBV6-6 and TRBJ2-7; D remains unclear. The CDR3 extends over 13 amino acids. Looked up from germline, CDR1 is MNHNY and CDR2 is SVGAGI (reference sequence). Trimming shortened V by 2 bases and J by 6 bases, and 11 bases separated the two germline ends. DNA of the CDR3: TGTGCCAGCAGTTACGGAAGGGCACGCGAGCAGTACTTC. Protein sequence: CASSYGRAREQYF.

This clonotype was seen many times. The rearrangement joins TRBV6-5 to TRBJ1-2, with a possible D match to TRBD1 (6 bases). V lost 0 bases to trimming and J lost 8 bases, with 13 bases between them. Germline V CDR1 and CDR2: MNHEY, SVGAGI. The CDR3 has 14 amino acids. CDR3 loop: CASSYSLTGYGYTF. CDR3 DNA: TGTGCCAGCAGTTACTCCCTAACAGGGTACGGCTACACCTTC.

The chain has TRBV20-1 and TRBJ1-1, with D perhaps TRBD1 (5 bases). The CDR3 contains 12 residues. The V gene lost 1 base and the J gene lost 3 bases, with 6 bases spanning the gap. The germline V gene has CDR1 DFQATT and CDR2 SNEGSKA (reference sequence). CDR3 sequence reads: CSARVGDTEAFF. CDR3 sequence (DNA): TGCAGTGCTAGAGTAGGGGACACTGAAGCTTTCTTT.

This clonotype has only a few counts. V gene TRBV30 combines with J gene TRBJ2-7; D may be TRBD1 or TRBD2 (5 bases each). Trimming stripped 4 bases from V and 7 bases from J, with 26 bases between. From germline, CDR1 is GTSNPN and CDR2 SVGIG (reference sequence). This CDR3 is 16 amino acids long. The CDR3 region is CAWMPPASGTAKEQYF. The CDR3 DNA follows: TGTGCCTGGATGCCGCCCGCCTCCGGGACGGCTAAAGAGCAGTACTTC. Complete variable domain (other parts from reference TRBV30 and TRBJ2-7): SQTIHQWPATLVQPVGSPLSLECTVEGTSNPNLYWYRQAAGRGLQLLFYSVGIGQISSEVPQNLSASRPQDRQFILSSKKLLLSDSGFYLCAWMPPASGTAKEQYFGPGTRLTVT.